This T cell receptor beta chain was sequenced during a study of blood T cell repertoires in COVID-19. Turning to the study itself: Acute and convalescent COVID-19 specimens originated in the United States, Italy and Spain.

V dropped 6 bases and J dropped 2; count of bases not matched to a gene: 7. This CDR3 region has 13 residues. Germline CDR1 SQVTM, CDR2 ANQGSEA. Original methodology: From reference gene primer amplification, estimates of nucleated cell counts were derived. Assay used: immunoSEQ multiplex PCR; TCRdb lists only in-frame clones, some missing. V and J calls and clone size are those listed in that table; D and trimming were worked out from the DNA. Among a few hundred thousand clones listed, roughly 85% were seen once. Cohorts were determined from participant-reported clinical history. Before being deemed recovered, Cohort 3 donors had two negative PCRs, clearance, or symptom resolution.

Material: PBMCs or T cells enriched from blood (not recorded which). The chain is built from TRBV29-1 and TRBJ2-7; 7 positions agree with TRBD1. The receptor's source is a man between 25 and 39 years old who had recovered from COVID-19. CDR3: CSVSGTAPYEQYF. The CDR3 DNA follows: TGCAGCGTATCCGGGACAGCGCCCTACGAGCAGTACTTC.